This T cell receptor (beta chain) was obtained from a study of beta chain features in type 1 diabetes. This clone turned up a few times. Its antigen is undetermined. Expressed TCRB transcripts were sequenced after all isolated RNA was converted to cDNA. The repertoire was sequenced with immunoSEQ multiplex PCR; TCRdb's copy has only in-frame clones and lacks some. The sample shows fewer than 900,000 clones, around a sixth of them seen only once. The authors obtained over 98% purity in all sorted populations. The CDR3 has 13 residues. The V gene's germline CDR1 is MNHEY and CDR2 SVGAGI. Trimming cost V 2 bases and J 3 bases, with 7 bases left between them. Notes on the study in general: All four CD4+ subsets from Type 1 diabetes patients carried moderately but significantly shorter TCRB CDR3s.

Sequences were obtained from naive CD4+ T cells from blood. The rearrangement uses TRBV6-5 and TRBJ1-1, with D maybe TRBD1 (6 bases). The sequence derives from a woman younger than 30 in good health. CDR3 residues: CASSYPGDTEAFF. CDR3 bases: TGTGCCAGCAGTTACCCAGGGGACACTGAAGCTTTCTTT.